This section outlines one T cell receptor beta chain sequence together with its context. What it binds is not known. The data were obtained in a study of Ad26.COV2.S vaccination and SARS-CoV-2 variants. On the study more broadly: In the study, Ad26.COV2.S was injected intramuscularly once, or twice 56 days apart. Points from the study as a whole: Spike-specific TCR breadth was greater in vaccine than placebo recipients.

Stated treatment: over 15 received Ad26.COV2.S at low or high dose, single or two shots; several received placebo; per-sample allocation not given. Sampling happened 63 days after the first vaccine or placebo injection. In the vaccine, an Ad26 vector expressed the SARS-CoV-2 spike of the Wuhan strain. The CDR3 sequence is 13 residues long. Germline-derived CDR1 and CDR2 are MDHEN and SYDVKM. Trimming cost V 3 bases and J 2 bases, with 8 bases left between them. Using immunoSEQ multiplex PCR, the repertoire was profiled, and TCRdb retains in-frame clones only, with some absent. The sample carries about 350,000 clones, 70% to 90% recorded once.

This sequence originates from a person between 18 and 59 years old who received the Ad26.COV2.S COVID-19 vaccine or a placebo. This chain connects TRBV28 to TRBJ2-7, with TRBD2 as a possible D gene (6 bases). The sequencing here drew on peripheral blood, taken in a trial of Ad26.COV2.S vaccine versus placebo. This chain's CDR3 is CASSFGGTYEQYF. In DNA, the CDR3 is TGTGCCAGCAGTTTCGGGGGAACCTACGAGCAGTACTTC.